This T cell receptor (beta chain) was obtained from a study of CD8 T cells in ankylosing spondylitis. Details on this clonotype: Its antigen remains unidentified.

Germline CDR1 reads SQVTM; CDR2 reads ANQGSEA. This CDR3 comprises 13 residues. The V gene end was trimmed by 8 bases and the J gene end by 8 bases; junction bases not matched to a gene: 10. Broader study findings: For ankylosing spondylitis blood, a TCR beta motif of eight or nine highly homologous variants appeared characteristic.

Quantitative 5'-RACE with molecular barcodes was used to make the TCR beta libraries. TCRdb processed the 5' RACE reads anew with MiXCR; each CDR3 protein has one entry. The table has about 390,000 distinct CDR3 sequences, under 25% seen once; the top ten hold about 17%. This sequence originates from a male donor with ankylosing spondylitis. Sequenced material: blood, either unsorted or a sorted T cell fraction (not recorded which). The chain uses TRBV29-1 and TRBJ1-4; 8 bases fit TRBD1. CDR3 sequence: CSTSGGQSEKLFF. CDR3 bases: TGCAGCACCTCAGGGGGCCAGTCGGAAAAACTGTTTTTT.